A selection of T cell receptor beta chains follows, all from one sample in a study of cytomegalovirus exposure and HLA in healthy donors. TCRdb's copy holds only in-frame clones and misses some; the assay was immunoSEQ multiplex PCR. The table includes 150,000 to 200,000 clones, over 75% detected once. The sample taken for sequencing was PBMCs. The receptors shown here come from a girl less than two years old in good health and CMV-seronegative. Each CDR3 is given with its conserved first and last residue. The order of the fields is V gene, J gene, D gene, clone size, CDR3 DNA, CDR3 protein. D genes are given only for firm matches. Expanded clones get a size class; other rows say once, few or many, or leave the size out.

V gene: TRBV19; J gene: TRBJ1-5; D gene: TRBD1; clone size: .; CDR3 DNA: TGTGCCAGTAGCAGGACAGGGGGTATATCCAATCAGCCCCAGCATTTT; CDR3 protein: CASSRTGGISNQPQHF
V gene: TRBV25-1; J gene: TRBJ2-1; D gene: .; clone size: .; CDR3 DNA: TGTGCCAGCGAGAGCGGTGGCGCCTACAATGAGCAGTTCTTC; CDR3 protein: CASESGGAYNEQFF
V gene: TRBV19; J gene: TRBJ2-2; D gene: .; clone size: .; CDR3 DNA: TGTGCCAGTAGTCTCGGAGGGATCACCGGGGAGCTGTTTTTT; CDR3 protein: CASSLGGITGELFF
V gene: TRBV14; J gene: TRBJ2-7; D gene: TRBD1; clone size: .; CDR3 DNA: TGTGCCAGCAGCCAAGAGGGACAGGGCTACGAGCAGTACTTC; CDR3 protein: CASSQEGQGYEQYF
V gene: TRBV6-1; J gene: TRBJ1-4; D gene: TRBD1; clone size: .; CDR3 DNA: TGTGCCAGCAGGGCCGCGGGACAGTCTAATGAAAAACTGTTTTTT; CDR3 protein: CASRAAGQSNEKLFF
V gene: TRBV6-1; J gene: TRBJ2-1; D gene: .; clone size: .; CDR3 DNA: TGTGCCAGCAGCTACAGCGGAGGCGTAGGGGAGCAGTTCTTC; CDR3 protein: CASSYSGGVGEQFF
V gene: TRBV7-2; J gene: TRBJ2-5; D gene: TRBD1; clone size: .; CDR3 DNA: TGTGCCAGCAGCTCACAGGGGGCGCAAGAGACCCAGTACTTC; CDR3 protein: CASSSQGAQETQYF
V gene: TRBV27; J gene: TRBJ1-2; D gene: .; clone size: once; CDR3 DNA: TGTGCCAGCAGTTTAGGCCGCCCGAGGTCCAGCGGGGGCTACACCTTC; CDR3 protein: CASSLGRPRSSGGYTF
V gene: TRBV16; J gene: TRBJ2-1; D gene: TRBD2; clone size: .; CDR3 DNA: TGTGCCAGCAGCCGCCTACTCAGCGAGCGGGGGGGCAATGAGCAGTTCTTC; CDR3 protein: CASSRLLSERGGNEQFF
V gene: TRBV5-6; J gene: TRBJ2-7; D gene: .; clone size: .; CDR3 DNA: TGTGCCAGCAGCTTGATGGGGGCCCCCTACGAGCAGTACTTC; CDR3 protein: CASSLMGAPYEQYF
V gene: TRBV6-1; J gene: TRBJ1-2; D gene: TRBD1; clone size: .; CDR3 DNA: TGTGCCAGCAGTGAAGTAGCAGGGGGGAACTATGGCTACACCTTC; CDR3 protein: CASSEVAGGNYGYTF
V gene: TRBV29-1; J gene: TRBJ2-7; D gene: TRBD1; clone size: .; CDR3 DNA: TGCAGCGTTCCGGGACAGGCAAACTCCTACGAGCAGTACTTC; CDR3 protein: CSVPGQANSYEQYF
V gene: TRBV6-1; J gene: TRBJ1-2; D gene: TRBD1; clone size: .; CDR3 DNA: TGTGCCAGCAGAATGGGACAGGGACCGTATGGCTACACCTTC; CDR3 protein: CASRMGQGPYGYTF
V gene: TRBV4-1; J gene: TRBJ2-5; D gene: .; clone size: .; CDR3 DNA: TGCGCCAGCAGCCCCAGTAAAGTTGCGGGATTTGAGACCCAGTACTTC; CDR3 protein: CASSPSKVAGFETQYF
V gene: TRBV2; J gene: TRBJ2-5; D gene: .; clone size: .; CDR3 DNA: TGTGCCAGCATAGAGGGGGTCGGAGAGACCCAGTACTTC; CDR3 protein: CASIEGVGETQYF
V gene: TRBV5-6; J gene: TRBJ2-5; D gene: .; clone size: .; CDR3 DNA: TGTGCCAGCAGCTTGCGGGTACAGGATCTCCAAGAGACCCAGTACTTC; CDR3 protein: CASSLRVQDLQETQYF
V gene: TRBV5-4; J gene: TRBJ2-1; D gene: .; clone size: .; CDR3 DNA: TGTGCCAGCAGCAAACCAAGACAGACTGATAACAATGAGCAGTTCTTC; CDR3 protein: CASSKPRQTDNNEQFF
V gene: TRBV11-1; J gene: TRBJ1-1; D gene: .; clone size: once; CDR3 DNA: TGTGCCAGCAGCTTTTCGCAGGGAGGGGGTGAAGCTTTCTTT; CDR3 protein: CASSFSQGGGEAFF
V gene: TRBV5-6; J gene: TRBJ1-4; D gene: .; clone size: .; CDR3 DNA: TGTGCCAGCAGCTCCGTCCTAGGAGCCCTGTTTTTT; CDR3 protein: CASSSVLGALFF
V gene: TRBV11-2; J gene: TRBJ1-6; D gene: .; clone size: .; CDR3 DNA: TGTGCCAGCAGCGCGACAGTTTCTCGAAAAAATTCACCCCTCCACTTT; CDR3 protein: CASSATVSRKNSPLHF
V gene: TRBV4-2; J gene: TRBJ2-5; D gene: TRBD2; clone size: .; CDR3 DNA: TGTGCCAGCAGCCAAGTGGGCGGGAGAGGGCAAGAGACCCAGTACTTC; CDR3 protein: CASSQVGGRGQETQYF
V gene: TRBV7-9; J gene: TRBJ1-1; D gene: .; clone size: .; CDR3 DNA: TGTGCCAGCAGAGAGTCCGGGACAAGGAACACTGAAGCTTTCTTT; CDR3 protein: CASRESGTRNTEAFF
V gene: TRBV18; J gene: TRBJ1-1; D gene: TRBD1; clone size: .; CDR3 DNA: TGTGCCAGCTCACCGGGACAGACGAACACTGAAGCTTTCTTT; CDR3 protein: CASSPGQTNTEAFF
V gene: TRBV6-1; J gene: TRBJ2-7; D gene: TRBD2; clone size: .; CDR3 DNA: TGTGCCAGCAGTTTAGGACTAGCGGATTCCTACGAGCAGTACTTC; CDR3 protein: CASSLGLADSYEQYF
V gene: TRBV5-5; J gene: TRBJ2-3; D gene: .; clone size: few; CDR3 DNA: TGTGCCAGCAGCTTGCAATTGGGCGCAGATACGCAGTATTTT; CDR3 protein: CASSLQLGADTQYF
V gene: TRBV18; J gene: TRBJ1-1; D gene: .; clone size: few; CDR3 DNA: TGTGCCAGCTCACCACTTGGGCCCTCCCGAAACGGGGTAACTGAAGCTTTCTTT; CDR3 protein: CASSPLGPSRNGVTEAFF
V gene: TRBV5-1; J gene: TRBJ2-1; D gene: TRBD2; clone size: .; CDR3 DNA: TGCGCCAGCAGCCAAGCGGGGGGCGGACACAATGAGCAGTTCTTC; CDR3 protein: CASSQAGGGHNEQFF
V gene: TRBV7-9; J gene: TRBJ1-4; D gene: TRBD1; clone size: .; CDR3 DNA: TGTGCCAGCAGCTTAACGGGACAGGGATTTGAAAAACTGTTTTTT; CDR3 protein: CASSLTGQGFEKLFF
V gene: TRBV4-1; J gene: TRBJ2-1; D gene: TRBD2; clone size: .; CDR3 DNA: TGCGCCAGCAGCCAAGAAATCGGACTAGCGGGGAATGAGCAGTTCTTC; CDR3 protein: CASSQEIGLAGNEQFF
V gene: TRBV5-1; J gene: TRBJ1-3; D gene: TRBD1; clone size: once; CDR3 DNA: TGCGCCAGCTCCCCCTCGACAGGGTCTGGAAACACCATATATTTT; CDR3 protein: CASSPSTGSGNTIYF